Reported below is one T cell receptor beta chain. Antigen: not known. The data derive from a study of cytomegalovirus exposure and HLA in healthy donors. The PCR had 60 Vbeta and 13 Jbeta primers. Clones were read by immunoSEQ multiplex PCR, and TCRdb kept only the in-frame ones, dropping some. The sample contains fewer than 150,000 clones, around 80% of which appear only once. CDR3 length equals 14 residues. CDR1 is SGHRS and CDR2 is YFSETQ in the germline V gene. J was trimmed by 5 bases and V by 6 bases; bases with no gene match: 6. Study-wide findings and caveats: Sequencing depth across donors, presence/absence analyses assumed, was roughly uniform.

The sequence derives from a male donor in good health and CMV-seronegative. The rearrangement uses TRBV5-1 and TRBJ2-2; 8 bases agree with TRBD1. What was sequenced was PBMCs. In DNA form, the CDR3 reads TGCGCCAGCACTTGGAACAGGGGGACCGGGGAGCTGTTTTTT. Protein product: CASTWNRGTGELFF.